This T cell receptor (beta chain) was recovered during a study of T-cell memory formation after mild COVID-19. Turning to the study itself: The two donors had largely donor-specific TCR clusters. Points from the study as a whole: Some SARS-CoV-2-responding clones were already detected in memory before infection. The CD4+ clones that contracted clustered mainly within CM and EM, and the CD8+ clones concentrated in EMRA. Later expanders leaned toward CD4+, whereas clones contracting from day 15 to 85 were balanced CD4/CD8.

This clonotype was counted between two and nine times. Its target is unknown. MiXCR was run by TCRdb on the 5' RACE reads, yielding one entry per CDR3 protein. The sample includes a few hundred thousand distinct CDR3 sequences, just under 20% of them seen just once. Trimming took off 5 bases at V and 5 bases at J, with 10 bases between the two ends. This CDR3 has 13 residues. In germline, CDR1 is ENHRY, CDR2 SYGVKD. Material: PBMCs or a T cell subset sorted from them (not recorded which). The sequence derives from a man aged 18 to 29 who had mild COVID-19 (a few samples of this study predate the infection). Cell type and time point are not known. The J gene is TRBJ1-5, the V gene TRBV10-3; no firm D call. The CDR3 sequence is CAISTDQDQPQHF. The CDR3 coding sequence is TGTGCCATCAGTACGGACCAGGATCAGCCCCAGCATTTT.